These 23 T cell receptor beta chains were sequenced from one sample in a study of blood T cell repertoires in COVID-19. Assay used: immunoSEQ multiplex PCR; TCRdb lists only in-frame clones, some missing. Seen here are about 84,000 clones, over 75% observed once, and the top ten hold roughly 7.3%. Specimen: peripheral blood. The receptors were gathered from a man aged 70 or older with acute or convalescent COVID-19.

The count of this clone is one. The chain carries TRBV28 and TRBJ1-1, with TRBD1 as a possible D gene (5 bases). Germline CDR1 and CDR2: MDHEN and SYDVKM. There are 14 residues in the CDR3. Trimming removed 4 bases at V and 0 bases at J, with 9 bases between. The CDR3 bases are TGTGCCAGCAGTTGGGGCCAGATGAACACTGAAGCTTTCTTT. Encoded protein: CASSWGQMNTEAFF.

The rearrangement links TRBV5-6 to TRBJ2-1; 7 positions agree with TRBD2. The CDR3 contains 12 residues. V lost 4 bases, J lost 11 bases, and 6 bases stayed unmatched. Per germline, CDR1 SGHDT and CDR2 YYEEEE. The CDR3 DNA is TGTGCCAGCAGCCGGCTAGCGGAACAGCAGTTCTTC. Its protein product is CASSRLAEQQFF.

J is TRBJ2-1 and V is TRBV11-3; 15 positions match TRBD2. V shed 0 bases, J shed 3 bases, and the junction held 6 bases outside the gene matches. The CDR3 is 19 residues long. The V gene's germline CDR1 is SGHNT and CDR2 YENEEA. Here the CDR3 reads CASSLEGTSGRPNYNEQFF. As DNA, the CDR3 is TGTGCCAGCAGCTTAGAAGGGACTAGCGGGAGGCCGAACTACAATGAGCAGTTCTTC.

V gene TRBV6-5 combines with J gene TRBJ2-5, with a tentative D call TRBD2 (5 bases). Trimming removed 7 bases at V and 5 bases at J, with 14 bases between. Germline CDR1 reads MNHEY; CDR2 reads SVGAGI. This CDR3 region has 13 residues. CDR3 bases: TGTGCCAGCACCAGCGAGGGCGATGAGACCCAGTACTTC. As protein: CASTSEGDETQYF.

On this clone itself: The same CDR3 also results from other DNA sequences found in this sample. The chain links TRBV18 to TRBJ2-2, with 9 positions matching TRBD1. CDR1 is KGHSH, CDR2 LQKENI, per germline. V shed 3 bases, J shed 3 bases, and the junction held 2 bases outside the gene matches. There are 15 residues in the CDR3. This chain's CDR3 is CASSPDRGYTGELFF. The CDR3 DNA reads TGTGCCAGCTCACCGGACAGGGGTTACACCGGGGAGCTGTTTTTT.

The rearrangement joins TRBV30 to TRBJ1-1; D is unclear. Trimming shortened V by 1 base and J by 4 bases, and 10 bases separated the two germline ends. CDR1 and CDR2 from the germline V gene are GTSNPN and SVGIG (reference sequence). CDR3 length equals 13 residues. Here the CDR3 reads CAWSDSRSTEAFF. CDR3 in DNA: TGTGCCTGGAGTGATTCGCGGAGCACTGAAGCTTTCTTT.

This clone appeared once. The V call is TRBV5-5, the J call TRBJ2-3; TRBD1 matches 8 bases. V dropped 2 bases and J dropped 1; count of bases not matched to a gene: 3. The CDR3 totals 15 residues. CDR1 SGHKS and CDR2 YYEKEE come from the germline V gene (reference sequence). CDR3 in amino acids: CASSFQQGGTDTQYF. CDR3 DNA sequence: TGTGCCAGCAGCTTCCAACAGGGGGGCACAGATACGCAGTATTTT. Supplemented by reference TRBV5-5 and TRBJ2-3, the full variable domain reads DAGVTQSPTHLIKTRGQQVTLRCSPISGHKSVSWYQQVLGQGPQFIFQYYEKEERGRGNFPDRFSARQFPNYSSELNVNALLLGDSALYLCASSFQQGGTDTQYFGPGTRLTVL.

This sequence joins TRBV24-1 and TRBJ2-7; 7 bases align to TRBD1. Trimming removed 3 bases from V and 2 bases from J; junction bases left unmatched: 6. From germline, CDR1 is KGHDR and CDR2 SFDVKD. This CDR3 is built from 15 residues. This CDR3 reads CATSDQGTVTYEQYF. In nucleotides, the CDR3 is TGTGCCACCAGTGATCAAGGGACAGTAACCTACGAGCAGTACTTC.

This chain connects TRBV4-1 to TRBJ2-2, with 7 bases fitting TRBD2. Germline V gene lookup returns CDR1 MGHRA and CDR2 YSYEKL. This CDR3 comprises 16 residues. The J segment lost 4 bases and the V segment lost 0 bases, leaving 5 bases of the junction unmatched. Here the CDR3 reads CASSQDWGGGTGELFF. CDR3 bases: TGCGCCAGCAGCCAAGATTGGGGCGGGGGCACCGGGGAGCTGTTTTTT.

V usage is TRBV12-5 and J usage is TRBJ2-7; TRBD1 aligns across 9 bases. Per the germline V gene, CDR1 is LGHNT and CDR2 is FRNRAP. The CDR3 covers 16 residues. J gave up 2 bases and V 4 bases, and 9 bases lay outside the gene matches. The chain's CDR3 is CASGWTGQGLTYEQYV. The DNA of the CDR3 is TGTGCTAGTGGTTGGACCGGACAGGGGTTAACCTACGAGCAGTACGTC.

The V call is TRBV4-1, the J call TRBJ2-7; D remains unclear. V shed 4 bases and J shed 0 bases, with 13 bases lying between them. The CDR3 totals 15 residues. Germline lookup yields CDR1 MGHRA and CDR2 YSYEKL. The CDR3 reads CASSPTGGASYEQYF. In DNA form, the CDR3 reads TGCGCCAGCAGCCCCACCGGTGGAGCCTCCTACGAGCAGTACTTC.

The rearrangement links TRBV7-9 to TRBJ2-3, with D maybe TRBD2 (6 bases). V dropped 5 bases and J dropped 6 bases, with 21 bases sitting between them. CDR1 is SEHNR, CDR2 FQNEAQ, per germline (reference sequence). The length of the CDR3 is 16 residues. CDR3: CASSRGTKQLGDTQYF. The CDR3, as DNA: TGTGCCAGCAGCCGCGGGACCAAGCAACTTGGGGATACGCAGTATTTT.

This chain uses TRBV6-4 with TRBJ2-1, with D perhaps TRBD1 (6 bases). Germline CDR1 MRHNA, CDR2 SNTAGT. Trimming left V 5 bases short and J 10 bases short, with 18 bases between. The CDR3 is made up of 14 amino acids. CDR3 DNA sequence: TGTGCCAGCAGTTATACAGGGAAACTAGGGGAGCAGTTCTTC. Residues: CASSYTGKLGEQFF.

V is TRBV19 and J is TRBJ1-1; 12 bases fit TRBD1. V gave up 5 bases and J gave up 7 bases; unmatched junction bases: 17. Germline V lookup: CDR1 LNHDA, CDR2 SQIVND (reference sequence). CDR3 length: 18 amino acids. CDR3 residues: CASSVGPGQGASRREAFF. CDR3 sequence (DNA): TGTGCCAGTAGTGTTGGCCCGGGACAGGGGGCTTCCAGACGTGAAGCTTTCTTT.

The V gene is TRBV28, the J gene TRBJ1-1; 11 bases are shared with TRBD1. Germline CDR1 and CDR2: MDHEN and SYDVKM. With 6 bases clipped from V and 0 bases from J, the junction kept 6 bases outside the gene matches. The CDR3 runs to 16 residues. The CDR3 region has the DNA TGTGCCAGCAGGGGGGACAGGGGGACTATGAACACTGAAGCTTTCTTT. It translates to CASRGDRGTMNTEAFF.

A few counts support this clone. The chain couples TRBV5-1 to TRBJ1-3; D gene uncertain. The germline V gene has CDR1 SGHRS and CDR2 YFSETQ. CDR3 length: 15 amino acids. Trimming removed 4 bases at V and 2 bases at J, with 13 bases between. The CDR3 DNA is TGCGCCAGCAGCCTGATGCCCGGAGCTGGAAACACCATATATTTT. This translates into CASSLMPGAGNTIYF.

The chain carries TRBV19 and TRBJ1-6; D not resolved. Germline V lookup: CDR1 LNHDA, CDR2 SQIVND (reference sequence). The CDR3 contains 13 residues. Trimming took 0 bases from V and 9 from J, leaving 6 bases between them. CDR3 residues: CASSIEVASPLHF. The CDR3 nucleotides are TGTGCCAGTAGTATAGAAGTGGCTTCACCCCTCCACTTT.

The chain links TRBV4-1 to TRBJ2-1, with a tentative D call TRBD1 (6 bases). V shed 0 bases and J shed 12 bases, with 21 bases lying between them. Germline CDR1 and CDR2: MGHRA and YSYEKL. The CDR3 runs 16 residues. CDR3 DNA: TGCGCCAGCAGCCAAGATCATCAGGGGCCGCCGAGAGGGCAGTTCTTC. This gives the protein CASSQDHQGPPRGQFF.

J is TRBJ2-5 and V is TRBV27; 8 nucleotides align to TRBD2. Losses at the gene ends were 6 bases for V and 2 bases for J; bases not matched to a gene: 8. Germline V gene sequence: CDR1 MNHEY, CDR2 SMNVEV (reference sequence). The CDR3 is made up of 15 amino acids. In DNA form, the CDR3 reads TGTGCCAGCAGCCCCAGGGGCGGGGGGCAAGAGACCCAGTACTTC. It yields the protein CASSPRGGGQETQYF.

The rearrangement joins TRBV4-2 to TRBJ2-3; TRBD2 is a possible D gene (5 bases). Germline CDR1 and CDR2: LGHNA and YNFKEQ. The CDR3 contains 16 residues. The germline V and J ends were trimmed by 0 bases and 2 bases, with 12 bases remaining between them. DNA of the CDR3: TGTGCCAGCAGCCAAGAACCGGGGTCGTTCACAGATACGCAGTATTTT. Protein: CASSQEPGSFTDTQYF.

CDR3 residues: CASSEARFGEQYF. The CDR3 nucleotides read TGCGCCAGCAGTGAGGCCCGGTTTGGCGAGCAGTACTTC. The chain employs TRBV10-1 and TRBJ2-7; unclear D gene. The CDR3 runs 13 residues. CDR1 is WNHNN, CDR2 SYGVQD, per germline (reference sequence). V lost 2 bases, J lost 6 bases, and 11 bases lay in between.

This chain connects TRBV7-9 to TRBJ2-7, with 8 bases matching TRBD1. The J call is in doubt because the DNA end fits TRBJ2-5 better. The CDR3 loop spans 13 amino acids. Germline V gives CDR1 SEHNR, CDR2 FQNEAQ (reference sequence). The CDR3 reads CASSLDGTGTQYF. The CDR3 nucleotides read TGTGCCAGCAGCTTAGACGGGACAGGGACCCAGTACTTC.

The sample holds a few counts of this clone. The chain links TRBV19 to TRBJ1-1; tentatively, D is TRBD1 (5 bases). Looked up from germline, CDR1 is LNHDA and CDR2 is SQIVND (reference sequence). The length of the CDR3 is 15 residues. Trimming stripped 5 bases from V and 1 base from J, with 14 bases between. DNA of the CDR3: TGTGCCAGTAGTTTCGAAGACAGCCCGAACACTGAAGCTTTCTTT. It translates to CASSFEDSPNTEAFF.